The sequence of this TCR beta chain was determined in a study of T-cell memory formation after mild COVID-19. TCRdb used MiXCR to reprocess the 5' RACE reads, holding one entry per CDR3 protein. The table shows 250,000 to 350,000 distinct CDR3 sequences, with 13% to 15% occurring only once. The V gene lost 3 bases and the J gene lost 1 base, with 9 bases spanning the gap. CDR1 and CDR2 (germline): LNHNV, YYDKDF (reference sequence). The CDR3 runs to 14 residues. This clonotype has only a few counts. The receptor comes from a man younger than 35 who had mild COVID-19 (a few samples of this study predate the infection). Cell type and time point are not known. The specimen was PBMCs or a T cell subset sorted from them (not recorded which). This chain connects TRBV15 to TRBJ1-1; possible D gene TRBD1, 5 bases. Written as DNA, the CDR3 is TGTGCCACCAGCAGCGACAGAGAGAACACTGAAGCTTTCTTT. It is translated as CATSSDRENTEAFF.